This entry features one T cell receptor beta chain sequence. Its antigen is as yet unknown. A junction end diverges from the germline sequence, so it may reflect a read error. The V gene's germline CDR1 is SQVTM and CDR2 ANQGSEA. The CDR3 consists of 13 residues. The record originates from a study of blood T cells in healthy people across ages. General study points: Observed TCR beta diversity per million T cells went down as age went up. This fall followed a roughly linear course with age.

A second about 6 to 11 cycle PCR used barcoded and J-beta primers. A tag from a template-switch adaptor with 12 random nucleotides marked each cDNA molecule. TCRdb used MiXCR to reprocess the 5' RACE reads, holding one entry per CDR3 protein. Of 800,000 to 1,300,000 distinct CDR3 sequences listed, 20% to 25% are singletons. Another study also made use of these data, one on T cells of mothers and their children. That paper states: Per child, around 3 million TCR beta CDR3 reads were obtained, against over 9 million per mother.

The J gene is TRBJ1-1, the V gene TRBV29-1; a weak D match, TRBD1 (5 bases). This clonotype originated in a girl aged 2 to 10 in good health. The sample was blood. This CDR3 is CSTGGRMNIEAFF. The DNA of the CDR3 is TGCAGCACGGGGGGGAGAATGAACATTGAAGCTTTCTTT.